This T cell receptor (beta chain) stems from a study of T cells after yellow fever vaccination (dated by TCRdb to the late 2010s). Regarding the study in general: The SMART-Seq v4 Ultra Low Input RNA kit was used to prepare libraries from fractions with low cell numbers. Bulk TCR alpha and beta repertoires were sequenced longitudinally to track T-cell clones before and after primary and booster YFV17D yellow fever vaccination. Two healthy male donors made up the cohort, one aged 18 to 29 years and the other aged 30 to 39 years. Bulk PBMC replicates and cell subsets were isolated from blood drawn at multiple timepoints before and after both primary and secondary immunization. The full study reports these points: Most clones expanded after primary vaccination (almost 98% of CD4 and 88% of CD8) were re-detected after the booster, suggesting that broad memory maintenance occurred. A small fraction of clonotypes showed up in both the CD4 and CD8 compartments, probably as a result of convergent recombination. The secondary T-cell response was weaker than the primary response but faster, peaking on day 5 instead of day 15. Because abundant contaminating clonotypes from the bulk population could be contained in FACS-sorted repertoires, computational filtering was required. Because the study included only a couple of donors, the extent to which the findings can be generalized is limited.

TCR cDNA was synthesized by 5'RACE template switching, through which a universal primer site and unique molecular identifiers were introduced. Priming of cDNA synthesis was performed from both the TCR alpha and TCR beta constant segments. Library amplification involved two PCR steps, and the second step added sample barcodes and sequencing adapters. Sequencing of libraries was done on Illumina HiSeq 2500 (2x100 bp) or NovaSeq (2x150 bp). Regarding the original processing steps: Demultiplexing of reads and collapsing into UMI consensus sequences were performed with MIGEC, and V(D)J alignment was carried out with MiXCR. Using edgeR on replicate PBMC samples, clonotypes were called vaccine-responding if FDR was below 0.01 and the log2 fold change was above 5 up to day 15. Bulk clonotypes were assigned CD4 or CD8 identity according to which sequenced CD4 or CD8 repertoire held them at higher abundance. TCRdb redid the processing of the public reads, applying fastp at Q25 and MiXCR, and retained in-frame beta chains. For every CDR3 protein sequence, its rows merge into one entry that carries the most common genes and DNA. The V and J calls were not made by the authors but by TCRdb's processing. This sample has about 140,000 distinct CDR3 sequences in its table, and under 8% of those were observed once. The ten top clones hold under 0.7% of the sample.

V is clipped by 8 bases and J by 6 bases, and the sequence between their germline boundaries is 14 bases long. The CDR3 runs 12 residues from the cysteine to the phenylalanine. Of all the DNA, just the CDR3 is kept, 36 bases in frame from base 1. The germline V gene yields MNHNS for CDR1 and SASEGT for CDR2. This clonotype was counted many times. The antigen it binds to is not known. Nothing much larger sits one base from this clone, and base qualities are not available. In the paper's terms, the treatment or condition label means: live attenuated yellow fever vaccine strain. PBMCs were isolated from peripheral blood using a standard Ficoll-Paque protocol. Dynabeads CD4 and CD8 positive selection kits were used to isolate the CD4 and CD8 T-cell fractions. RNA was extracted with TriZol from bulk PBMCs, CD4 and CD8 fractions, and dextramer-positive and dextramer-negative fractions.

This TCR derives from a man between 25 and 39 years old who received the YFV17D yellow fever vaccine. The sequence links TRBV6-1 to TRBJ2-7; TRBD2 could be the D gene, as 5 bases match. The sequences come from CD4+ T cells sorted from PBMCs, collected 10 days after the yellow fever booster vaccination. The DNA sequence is TGTGCCAGCGGGGAACTTCGGGGCGAGCAGTACTTC. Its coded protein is CASGELRGEQYF.